The TCR beta chain described here comes from a study of blood T cell repertoires in COVID-19. How the authors handled the data: Using reference gene primer amplification, nucleated cell counts were estimated. The method was immunoSEQ multiplex PCR; TCRdb's version includes in-frame clones alone and lacks a portion of them. V, J and clone size reflect that table, while D and trimming were determined from the DNA. In the table there are 130,000 to 150,000 clones, 87% of which are singletons. Germline V gives CDR1 SGHAT, CDR2 FQNNGV. CDR3 length: 18 residues. The ends lost 6 bases at V and 2 bases at J; junction bases unmatched: 15.

The sequenced sample consisted of PBMCs or T cells enriched from blood (not recorded which). The TCR originated in a man between 60 and 70 years old who had recovered from COVID-19. The gene calls are TRBV11-2 and TRBJ2-5; 10 nucleotides match TRBD2. Here the CDR3 DNA reads TGTGCCAGCAGGGGTAATTGGGCTAGCGGGAGATGGCAAGAGACCCAGTACTTC. Translation gives CASRGNWASGRWQETQYF. The full variable domain, completed using reference TRBV11-2 and TRBJ2-5, is EAGVAQSPRYKIIEKRQSVAFWCNPISGHATLYWYQQILGQGPKLLIQFQNNGVVDDSQLPKDRFSAERLKGVDSTLKIQPAKLEDSAVYLCASRGNWASGRWQETQYFGPGTRLLVL.